The rows below give T cell receptor beta chains drawn from one sample of a study of T cell repertoires in aging, cancer and after chemotherapy. TCRdb fed the multiplex PCR reads into MiXCR, producing one record per CDR3 protein. The sample includes about a thousand distinct CDR3 sequences, approximately 23% of them seen just once. Input material: blood. These receptors were obtained from a human donor with a solid tumor. Each CDR3 is given with its conserved first and last residue. The D gene is left open where the match is weak. Only some rows state a clone size, as once, few, many or a class for expanded clones.

V gene	D gene	J gene	clone size	CDR3 protein	CDR3 DNA
TRBV12-3/TRBV12-4	.	TRBJ2-7	.	CASSRQTNTFVGEQYF	TGTGCCAGCTCGAGACAGACGAACACTTTTGTGGGAGAGCAGTACTTC
TRBV6-5	TRBD2	TRBJ2-3	large	CASSRGLAGFTDTQYF	TGTGCCAGCAGTCGAGGACTAGCGGGATTCACAGATACGCAGTATTTT
TRBV5-1	TRBD1	TRBJ2-7	few	CASSSPTGSSYEQYF	TGCGCCAGCAGCTCTCCGACAGGGTCCTCCTACGAGCAGTACTTC
TRBV10-3	TRBD1	TRBJ2-2	.	CAGRGTANTGELFF	TGTGCCGGCAGGGGGACAGCTAACACCGGGGAGCTGTTTTTT
TRBV7-9	.	TRBJ2-7	.	CASSLGSLRYEQYF	TGTGCCAGCAGCTTAGGCAGCCTACGCTACGAGCAGTACTTC
TRBV11-2	.	TRBJ1-1	.	CASSLEAGNTEAFF	TGTGCCAGCAGCTTAGAGGCGGGGAACACTGAAGCTTTCTTT
TRBV20-1	.	TRBJ1-1	.	CSARRGGTEAFF	TGCAGTGCCCGAAGGGGAGGCACTGAAGCTTTCTTT
TRBV18	.	TRBJ1-1	.	CASSLGQMNTEAFF	TGTGCCAGCTCACTCGGACAAATGAACACTGAAGCTTTCTTT
TRBV6-1	.	TRBJ1-2	large	CASRPTENYGYTF	TGTGCCAGCAGGCCGACAGAGAACTATGGCTACACCTTC
TRBV18	.	TRBJ2-7	.	CASSPPSSYEQYF	TGTGCCAGCTCACCACCGAGCTCCTACGAGCAGTACTTC
TRBV11-2	TRBD1	TRBJ2-7	.	CASTGTGSYYPYEQYF	TGTGCCAGCACCGGGACAGGGAGCTACTACCCCTACGAGCAGTACTTC
TRBV9	TRBD2	TRBJ2-3	.	CASSPRLAGADTQYF	TGTGCCAGCAGTCCAAGACTAGCGGGAGCGGATACGCAGTATTTT
TRBV7-2	.	TRBJ1-5	few	CASSPALNSNQPQHF	TGTGCCAGCAGCCCGGCCCTTAATAGCAATCAGCCCCAGCATTTT
TRBV28	.	TRBJ1-5	few	CAIKGTNQPQHF	TGTGCCATCAAGGGTACTAATCAGCCCCAGCATTTT
TRBV4-2	.	TRBJ1-1	.	CASSQWRSNTNTEAFF	TGCGCCAGCAGCCAATGGCGGTCGAACACAAACACTGAAGCTTTCTTT
TRBV25-1	TRBD1	TRBJ2-3	few	CASSESLGQVVNTDTQYF	TGTGCCAGCAGTGAATCCCTGGGACAGGTGGTCAACACAGATACGCAGTATTTT
TRBV20-1	TRBD1	TRBJ1-5	medium-sized	CSAPQGAGQPQHF	TGCAGTGCACCACAGGGGGCGGGACAGCCCCAGCATTTT
TRBV29-1	.	TRBJ2-7	large	CSVLELGGWGEQYF	TGCAGCGTCCTGGAACTAGGGGGGTGGGGCGAGCAGTACTTC
TRBV19	TRBD2	TRBJ2-2	.	CASSTFGWAGGAGELFF	TGTGCCAGTAGTACTTTCGGATGGGCGGGAGGGGCCGGGGAGCTGTTTTTT
TRBV20-1	.	TRBJ2-7	few	CSARGKGGPVSYEQYF	TGCAGTGCTAGAGGGAAGGGGGGGCCCGTATCCTACGAGCAGTACTTC
TRBV7-3	.	TRBJ2-2	medium-sized	CASSLGPAQHTGELFF	TGTGCCAGCAGCTTGGGACCGGCTCAACACACCGGGGAGCTGTTTTTT
TRBV20-1	.	TRBJ1-1	few	CSARTEKGSGTEAFF	TGCAGTGCTAGGACCGAAAAGGGGTCGGGCACTGAAGCTTTCTTT
TRBV20-1	TRBD1	TRBJ1-5	.	CSARDRRGLQPQHF	TGCAGTGCTAGAGATAGGAGGGGGCTCCAGCCCCAGCATTTT
TRBV10-3	.	TRBJ1-3	medium-sized	CAISPQLGSGNTIYF	TGTGCCATCAGCCCCCAACTCGGGTCCGGAAACACCATATATTTT
TRBV5-1	.	TRBJ2-2	few	CASSPGFANTGELFF	TGCGCCAGCAGCCCGGGGTTCGCGAACACCGGGGAGCTGTTTTTT
TRBV5-6	TRBD1	TRBJ1-6	few	CASSPGQRNSPLHF	TGTGCCAGCAGCCCGGGACAGCGTAATTCACCCCTCCACTTT
TRBV10-2	TRBD2	TRBJ2-7	.	CASSQGRLAGVRYEQYF	TGCGCCAGCAGCCAAGGGCGACTAGCGGGAGTAAGGTACGAGCAGTACTTC
TRBV6-1	.	TRBJ1-2	medium-sized	CASSPTAAGSLRGYTF	TGTGCCAGCAGCCCCACGGCGGCGGGGTCTTTGAGAGGCTACACCTTC
TRBV18	TRBD1	TRBJ1-1	few	CASDDRGLGNTEAFF	TGTGCCAGCGACGACAGGGGGCTAGGGAACACTGAAGCTTTCTTT
TRBV19	TRBD1	TRBJ1-5	large	CASTSGQGDQPQHF	TGTGCCAGTACATCCGGACAGGGTGATCAGCCCCAGCATTTT
TRBV6-5	TRBD1	TRBJ2-7	large	CASSIVRGQGDVYYEQYF	TGTGCCAGCAGCATTGTAAGAGGGCAGGGGGACGTCTACTACGAGCAGTACTTC
TRBV6-2/TRBV6-3	TRBD2	TRBJ2-1	.	CASSDSSGRPSYNEQFF	TGTGCCAGCAGTGACTCTAGCGGGAGGCCCTCCTACAATGAGCAGTTCTTC
TRBV18	.	TRBJ1-5	few	CASSPPNQPQHF	TGTGCCAGCTCACCACCGAATCAGCCCCAGCATTTT
TRBV24-1	.	TRBJ1-5	.	CATSDFSDTQPQHF	TGTGCCACCAGTGATTTTAGTGACACTCAGCCCCAGCATTTT
TRBV5-1	.	TRBJ1-1	.	CASSEGGFNTEAFF	TGCGCCAGCAGTGAGGGAGGGTTCAACACTGAAGCTTTCTTT
TRBV7-2	.	TRBJ2-7	.	CASSLGLVEQYF	TGTGCCAGCAGCTTAGGATTGGTCGAGCAGTACTTC
TRBV20-1	.	TRBJ2-7	medium-sized	CSARDGQRGNEQYF	TGCAGTGCTAGAGATGGACAGCGGGGTAACGAGCAGTACTTC
TRBV6-4	TRBD1	TRBJ1-1	few	CASGQDMNTEAFF	TGTGCCAGCGGACAGGACATGAACACTGAAGCTTTCTTT
TRBV25-1	TRBD1	TRBJ1-1	.	CASSQSPGQAERNTEAFF	TGTGCCAGCAGTCAAAGCCCGGGACAGGCAGAGAGAAACACTGAAGCTTTCTTT
TRBV20-1	.	TRBJ2-3	.	CSARSPMSPDTQYF	TGCAGTGCTAGATCCCCTATGAGCCCCGATACGCAGTATTTT
TRBV5-1	TRBD2	TRBJ2-1	few	CASSLLPLAEYNEQFF	TGCGCCAGCAGCTTGTTACCCCTAGCGGAGTACAATGAGCAGTTCTTC
TRBV19	.	TRBJ1-5	large	CASSIRDHNQPQHF	TGTGCCAGTAGTATCAGGGATCACAATCAGCCCCAGCATTTT
TRBV6-5	TRBD1	TRBJ1-2	.	CASSPSGTGSYGYTF	TGTGCCAGCAGCCCATCCGGGACAGGGAGCTATGGCTACACCTTC
TRBV7-9	.	TRBJ1-4	few	CASSRTNEKLFF	TGTGCCAGCAGCCGAACTAATGAAAAACTGTTTTTT
TRBV5-4	TRBD2	TRBJ2-5	.	CASSAPGGVKQETQYF	TGTGCCAGCAGCGCCCCGGGGGGGGTAAAGCAAGAGACCCAGTACTTC
TRBV20-1	.	TRBJ1-6	few	CSAREGARDNSPLHF	TGCAGTGCTAGAGAGGGGGCTCGAGATAATTCACCCCTCCACTTT
TRBV5-1	.	TRBJ1-6	.	CASSLGRATYNSPLHF	TGCGCCAGCAGCTTGGGAAGGGCCACCTATAATTCACCCCTCCACTTT
TRBV6-5	.	TRBJ1-5	.	CASSPATGRNQPQHF	TGTGCCAGCTCACCAGCCACAGGGCGTAATCAGCCCCAGCATTTT
TRBV5-5	.	TRBJ1-1	few	CASSFFRLNTEAFF	TGTGCCAGCAGCTTTTTTCGACTGAACACTGAAGCTTTCTTT
TRBV6-5	TRBD1	TRBJ2-7	.	CASSPETGGYEQYF	TGTGCCAGCAGCCCTGAGACAGGGGGCTACGAGCAGTACTTC
TRBV27	TRBD1	TRBJ1-2	medium-sized	CASASYPGQNTF	TGTGCCAGCGCTTCCTATCCGGGACAGAACACCTTC
TRBV20-1	TRBD2	TRBJ2-1	few	CSAGGVAGGRNEQFF	TGCAGTGCTGGGGGGGTAGCGGGGGGGCGGAATGAGCAGTTCTTC
TRBV6-5	.	TRBJ2-7	large	CASSLGGMGSYEQYF	TGTGCCAGCAGTTTAGGGGGTATGGGGAGCTACGAGCAGTACTTC